The sequence of this TCR beta chain was determined in a study of early T cells in non-severe SARS-CoV-2 infection. The germline gives CDR1 MNHNS, CDR2 SASEGT. The CDR3 sequence is 15 residues long. Trimming left V 7 bases short and J 6 bases short, with 19 bases between. TCRdb analysed the 5' RACE reads with MiXCR anew, one entry per CDR3 protein. This repertoire shows roughly 50,000 distinct CDR3 sequences, just over 8% found once; its top ten account for roughly 8.8%. The rearrangement joins TRBV6-1 to TRBJ1-5, with D possibly matching TRBD1 (6 bases). The sample taken for sequencing was whole blood. This clonotype was obtained from an adult who was a healthcare worker with PCR-confirmed SARS-CoV-2 infection or an uninfected control (not recorded which). Here the CDR3 DNA reads TGTGCCAGCACCCGAACGGGGGCCCGGGGTCAGCCCCAGCATTTT. Encoded protein: CASTRTGARGQPQHF.